One sample yielded the 5 T cell receptor beta chains listed below, sequenced in a study of blood T cell repertoires in COVID-19. Method: immunoSEQ multiplex PCR; TCRdb's copy keeps in-frame clones and lacks some. The sample holds 300,000 to 350,000 clones, approximately 89% seen once. What was sequenced was PBMCs or T cells enriched from blood (not recorded which). These TCRs come from a man aged 30 to 45 who had recovered from COVID-19.

The chain carries TRBV29-1 and TRBJ2-3; 7 bases map to TRBD1. Germline V lookup: CDR1 SQVTM, CDR2 ANQGSEA. This CDR3 is 12 amino acids long. With V trimmed by 8 bases and J by 5 bases, 7 bases remained unmatched. The CDR3 coding sequence is TGCAGCATAGACACAGGGGTAGATACGCAGTATTTT. This sequence encodes CSIDTGVDTQYF.

The gene calls are TRBV5-4 and TRBJ2-3; perhaps TRBD2 as D (6 bases). The CDR3 sequence is 12 residues long. Trimming cost V 4 bases and J 5 bases, with 8 bases left between them. The germline CDR1 and CDR2 sequences are SGHNT and YYREEE (reference sequence). The chain's CDR3 is CASSVGGDTQYF. CDR3 sequence (DNA): TGTGCCAGCAGCGTCGGGGGAGATACGCAGTATTTT.

The chain combines TRBV27 with TRBJ2-3, with 8 nucleotides matching TRBD2. The CDR3 contains 15 residues. Germline V gene lookup returns CDR1 MNHEY and CDR2 SMNVEV (reference sequence). Germline trimming cut 6 bases from V and 3 bases from J; bases unmatched to any gene: 8. CDR3 loop: CASSLGTSRTDTQYF. In nucleotides, the CDR3 is TGTGCCAGCAGCCTAGGGACTAGTAGGACAGATACGCAGTATTTT.

J is TRBJ2-7 and V is TRBV5-5; maybe TRBD1 (5 bases). V lost 4 bases to trimming and J lost 1 base, with 9 bases between them. Germline CDR1 is SGHKS and CDR2 is YYEKEE (reference sequence). CDR3 size: 13 residues. In DNA, the CDR3 is TGTGCCAGCAGCACGGACACTTCCTACGAGCAGTACTTC. It codes for CASSTDTSYEQYF.

V usage is TRBV24-1 and J usage is TRBJ1-2, with D maybe TRBD1 (6 bases). This CDR3 has 13 residues. V lost 4 bases and J lost 5, with 10 bases in between. Germline CDR1 reads KGHDR; CDR2 reads SFDVKD. The CDR3 region is CATSEGDRYGYTF. CDR3 bases: TGTGCCACCAGTGAGGGTGACAGGTATGGCTACACCTTC.